This entry describes one T cell receptor beta chain. From germline, CDR1 is SGHVS and CDR2 FQNEAQ. Trimming left V 5 bases short and J 3 bases short, with 13 bases between. The length of the CDR3 is 15 residues. The data derive from a study of PD-1 blockade in classical Hodgkin lymphoma. Time point in this sample: cycle 4 day 1 (C4D1), after 5 to 7 weeks of nivolumab. All patients relapsed after autologous stem cell transplantation, and brentuximab vedotin exposure varied. TCRdb's table, derived via immunoSEQ multiplex PCR, lists solely in-frame clones and lacks some. The data show about 44,000 clones, roughly two thirds seen once.

The chain couples TRBV7-8 to TRBJ1-4; D may be TRBD1 (5 bases). The source is a human donor with classical Hodgkin lymphoma. Here the sequenced sample was peripheral blood mononuclear cells (PBMCs), taken before the fourth cycle of nivolumab. DNA for the CDR3: TGTGCCAGCAGCCCGGGGGGGAGTTCTAATGAAAAACTGTTTTTT. Amino acid sequence: CASSPGGSSNEKLFF.